These T cell receptor beta chains were read from a single sample in a study of cytomegalovirus exposure and HLA in healthy donors. The repertoire was sequenced with immunoSEQ multiplex PCR; TCRdb's copy has only in-frame clones and lacks some. The sample table includes 150,000 or so clones. The specimen was PBMCs. The receptors were gathered from a man aged 18 to 29 in good health and CMV-seronegative. The CDR3 runs from the conserved cysteine through the conserved F or W. The D gene is left open where the match is weak.

TRBJ1-4 TRBV6-5 NA CASSYGPSPNEKLFF TGTGCCAGCAGTTACGGTCCGAGCCCAAATGAAAAACTGTTTTTT
TRBJ1-2 TRBV6-5 NA CASSLDTGEGYTF TGTGCCAGCAGCCTAGATACCGGGGAGGGCTACACCTTC
TRBJ2-3 TRBV7-9 TRBD2 CASSLGSGGNTDTQYF TGTGCCAGCAGCTTAGGCAGCGGGGGGAACACAGATACGCAGTATTTT
TRBJ2-6 TRBV5-4 NA CASSSRGSYSGANVLTF TGTGCCAGCAGTTCTAGGGGGAGTTACTCTGGGGCCAACGTCCTGACTTTC
TRBJ1-1 TRBV7-2 TRBD1 CASSFRQGVAFF TGTGCCAGCAGCTTTAGGCAGGGGGTAGCTTTCTTT
TRBJ1-1 TRBV5-1 NA CASSLGAANTEAFF TGCGCCAGCAGCTTGGGAGCGGCGAACACTGAAGCTTTCTTT
TRBJ2-1 TRBV5-4 TRBD2 CASSSGTSGYNEQFF TGTGCCAGCAGCTCAGGGACTAGCGGCTACAATGAGCAGTTCTTC
TRBJ1-5 TRBV28 TRBD1 CASSPYRTGPQYSNQPQHF TGTGCCAGCAGTCCTTACCGGACAGGGCCCCAATATAGCAATCAGCCCCAGCATTTT
TRBJ2-1 TRBV6-1 TRBD2 CASSERTSGGAASYNEQFF TGTGCCAGCAGTGAAAGGACTAGCGGGGGGGCCGCCTCCTACAATGAGCAGTTCTTC
TRBJ1-5 TRBV2 NA CASRTGLPRDIQPQHF TGTGCCAGCAGGACGGGGCTCCCAAGGGACATTCAGCCCCAGCATTTT
TRBJ1-2 TRBV28 NA CASSIPRGSNYGYTF TGTGCCAGCAGTATCCCCAGGGGATCTAACTATGGCTACACCTTC
TRBJ1-1 TRBV9 TRBD1 CASSDLKTGAEAFF TGTGCCAGCAGCGACCTCAAGACAGGGGCTGAAGCTTTCTTT
TRBJ2-2 TRBV7-2 NA CASSPTVGGAGAGELFF TGTGCCAGCAGCCCAACTGTGGGGGGAGCCGGGGCCGGGGAGCTGTTTTTT
TRBJ1-1 TRBV6-5 TRBD1 CASSFEIGQGETEAFF TGTGCCAGCAGTTTCGAGATTGGACAGGGGGAAACTGAAGCTTTCTTT
TRBJ2-7 TRBV6-5 TRBD2 CASSPGTSTYEQYF TGTGCCAGCAGTCCCGGGACTAGCACCTACGAGCAGTACTTC
TRBJ1-3 TRBV6-6 NA CASSYSIEGSGNTIYF TGTGCCAGCAGTTACTCGATTGAGGGTTCTGGAAACACCATATATTTT
TRBJ2-7 TRBV7-3 NA CASSYRVSSYEQYF TGTGCCAGCAGCTACAGGGTAAGCTCCTACGAGCAGTACTTC
TRBJ2-2 TRBV6-5 NA CASRPAGVNTGELFF TGTGCCAGCAGGCCCGCCGGGGTTAACACCGGGGAGCTGTTTTTT
TRBJ2-7 TRBV28 NA CASSLSGGRDEQYF TGTGCCAGCAGTTTATCAGGCGGCAGGGACGAGCAGTACTTC
TRBJ2-7 TRBV4-2 TRBD1 CASSPPGGASYEQYF TGTGCCAGCAGCCCACCAGGGGGCGCCTCCTACGAGCAGTACTTC
TRBJ2-7 TRBV2 NA CASSLTVLGEQYF TGTGCCAGCAGCTTGACAGTTCTTGGTGAGCAGTACTTC
TRBJ2-7 TRBV11-3 NA CASSLVGAREQYF TGTGCCAGCAGCTTAGTGGGGGCTCGCGAGCAGTACTTC
TRBJ2-5 TRBV4-2 NA CASSQGDSGETQYF TGTGCCAGCAGCCAAGGGGACAGCGGGGAGACCCAGTACTTC
TRBJ1-2 TRBV10-3 TRBD1 CAISEGQEGYGYTF TGTGCCATCAGTGAGGGACAGGAGGGCTATGGCTACACCTTC
TRBJ1-3 TRBV6-1 TRBD1 CASSKSGTAGNTIYF TGTGCCAGCAGTAAATCCGGGACAGCTGGAAACACCATATATTTT
TRBJ1-1 TRBV6-6 NA CASSTQRGSTEAFF TGTGCCAGCAGTACCCAACGGGGAAGCACTGAAGCTTTCTTT
TRBJ2-1 TRBV20-1 NA CSASLAVEQFF TGCAGTGCTAGTTTGGCCGTTGAGCAGTTCTTC
TRBJ1-2 TRBV28 NA CASSLSRQRYTF TGTGCCAGCAGTTTATCCAGGCAACGCTACACCTTC
TRBJ2-3 TRBV6-4 NA CASSDGGATDTQYF TGTGCCAGCAGTGACGGGGGGGCCACAGATACGCAGTATTTT
TRBJ2-1 TRBV20-1 TRBD1 CSASGTAEQFF TGCAGTGCTTCCGGGACAGCCGAGCAGTTCTTC
TRBJ2-6 TRBV15 NA CATSRDLVHSGANVLTF TGTGCCACCAGCAGAGATCTCGTACACTCTGGGGCCAACGTCCTGACTTTC
TRBJ2-2 TRBV7-9 TRBD1 CASGGTGLSSGELFF TGTGCCAGCGGAGGGACAGGGCTGTCGTCCGGGGAGCTGTTTTTT
TRBJ1-4 TRBV9 TRBD1 CASSLQGGEKLFF TGTGCCAGCAGCCTACAGGGGGGGGAAAAACTGTTTTTT
TRBJ2-7 TRBV27 TRBD2 CASNPGLAGGHRPYEQYF TGTGCCAGCAACCCGGGACTAGCGGGAGGACACCGCCCCTACGAGCAGTACTTC
TRBJ2-7 TRBV7-2 TRBD1 CASSSGTGIYEQYF TGTGCCAGCAGCTCCGGGACAGGGATCTACGAGCAGTACTTC
TRBJ1-6 TRBV18 TRBD1 CASSPRQDRGNSPLHF TGTGCCAGCTCACCGCGCCAGGACAGGGGTAATTCACCCCTCCACTTT
TRBJ2-7 TRBV7-9 NA CASSLVQGLGEQYF TGTGCCAGCAGCTTAGTGCAGGGTCTGGGTGAGCAGTACTTC
TRBJ2-2 TRBV15 TRBD1 CAARQGSTGELFF TGTGCCGCCAGACAGGGGAGTACCGGGGAGCTGTTTTTT
TRBJ2-3 TRBV5-1 TRBD1 CASSLTGGTRTDTQYF TGCGCCAGCAGTTTAACAGGGGGAACACGCACAGATACGCAGTATTTT
TRBJ1-6 TRBV19 TRBD1 CASSPGQENSPLHF TGTGCCAGTAGTCCGGGACAGGAAAATTCACCCCTCCACTTT
TRBJ2-3 TRBV29-1 TRBD2 CSVGQSGGSTQYF TGCAGCGTTGGTCAATCGGGAGGAAGTACGCAGTATTTT
TRBJ2-6 TRBV19 NA CASMQGFSGANVLTF TGTGCCAGTATGCAGGGGTTTTCTGGCGCCAACGTCCTGACTTTC
TRBJ2-1 TRBV30 NA CAWKKGVFNEQFF TGTGCCTGGAAAAAAGGGGTTTTTAATGAGCAGTTCTTC
TRBJ1-2 TRBV2 NA CASKTGVRGSGYTF TGTGCCAGCAAGACGGGGGTAAGAGGTAGTGGCTACACCTTC
TRBJ1-2 TRBV7-2 NA CASSLAGGGDYGYTF TGTGCCAGCAGCTTAGCAGGCGGGGGCGACTATGGCTACACCTTC
TRBJ2-2 TRBV9 TRBD2 CASSVGISGANTGELFF TGTGCCAGCAGCGTAGGTATCAGCGGGGCTAACACCGGGGAGCTGTTTTTT
TRBJ1-2 TRBV5-5 NA CASGLGSSNYGYTF TGTGCCAGCGGACTGGGTTCGAGTAACTATGGCTACACCTTC
TRBJ1-1 TRBV19 NA CASSISTRSSNTEAFF TGTGCCAGTAGTATTTCAACTAGGTCCAGCAACACTGAAGCTTTCTTT
TRBJ1-2 TRBV29-1 NA CSVAGYGYTF TGCAGCGTTGCAGGATATGGCTACACCTTC
TRBJ2-7 TRBV7-9 TRBD1 CASSGLRDSSYEQYF TGTGCCAGCAGCGGCCTCCGGGACAGCTCCTACGAGCAGTACTTC